The 16 T cell receptor beta chains reported below all come from one sample, sequenced in a study of T-cell reconstitution after alpha-beta-depleted transplantation in children. Unique molecular identifiers were incorporated into the prepared TCRbeta library. MiXCR, run by TCRdb on the PCR reads, gives a single entry per CDR3 protein. Of 600,000 to 700,000 distinct CDR3 sequences listed, over 10% are singletons. Sequencing used PBMCs, obtained before TCRalphabeta/CD19-depleted stem cell transplant. All receptors come from a girl between 2 and 10 years old with congenital amegakaryocytic thrombocytopenia, due to receive a stem cell transplant.

This clonotype was observed at least ten times. The CDR3 nucleotides read TGCGCCAGCAGCTTATGGCAGGGGGTTCCAGATACGCAGTATTTT. Translated, it gives CASSLWQGVPDTQYF. V and J are TRBV5-1 and TRBJ2-3; 7 bases align to TRBD1. The junction had 7 bases not matched to a gene; V was cut back by 2 bases and J by 4 bases. In germline, CDR1 is SGHRS, CDR2 YFSETQ. CDR3 length: 15 amino acids.

This clonotype appeared many times. This chain uses TRBV5-1 with TRBJ2-1; TRBD1 is a possible D gene (5 bases). V lost 1 base to trimming and J lost 6 bases, with 11 bases between them. CDR1 SGHRS and CDR2 YFSETQ come from the germline V gene. The CDR3 runs to 14 residues. Here the CDR3 DNA reads TGCGCCAGCAGCTTGCAGGTCCAGGGCAATGAGCAGTTCTTC. Protein sequence: CASSLQVQGNEQFF.

This clonotype was detected many times. CDR3 in amino acids: CASSQGQYEQYF. In DNA, the CDR3 is TGTGCCAGCAGCCAAGGGCAGTACGAGCAGTACTTC. This chain links TRBV3-1 with TRBJ2-7; no definite D call. The CDR3 spans 12 residues. Germline V CDR1 and CDR2: LGHDT, YNNKEL (reference sequence). Between the trimmed V and J ends, which lost 1 base and 4 bases, there was a span of 5 bases.

The chain has TRBV20-1 and TRBJ2-3; 14 bases line up with TRBD2. V shed 6 bases, J shed 7 bases, and the junction held 15 bases outside the gene matches. This CDR3 contains 17 residues. Germline-derived CDR1 and CDR2 are DFQATT and SNEGSKA (reference sequence). In DNA, the CDR3 is TGCAGTGCCCAGACTAGCGGGAGGGCCCCGAATGGAAATACGCAGTATTTT. Translating gives CSAQTSGRAPNGNTQYF.

This clonotype was recorded a few times. The rearrangement links TRBV29-1 to TRBJ2-2; 7 bases match TRBD2. Germline trimming cut 1 base from V and 1 base from J; bases unmatched to any gene: 3. The germline V gene encodes CDR1 SQVTM and CDR2 ANQGSEA. This CDR3 has 15 residues. CDR3 in DNA: TGCAGCGTTGAAGGAGCTAGCGGGAACACCGGGGAGCTGTTTTTT. The encoded protein is CSVEGASGNTGELFF.

The CDR3 sequence: CSARSLPGRFSYNEQFF. The CDR3 DNA reads as TGCAGTGCTAGAAGTCTCCCCGGGAGATTTTCCTACAATGAGCAGTTCTTC. This chain connects TRBV20-1 to TRBJ2-1, with D possibly TRBD2 on 6 matching bases. CDR3 length: 17 residues. V was clipped by 2 bases and J by 1 base, with 18 bases between them. CDR1 and CDR2 from the germline V gene are DFQATT and SNEGSKA (reference sequence).

Many counts were recorded for this clonotype. This chain links TRBV5-5 with TRBJ1-5; D ambiguous. This CDR3 contains 16 residues. The ends were cut back, 4 bases at V and 0 bases at J, with 14 bases in the middle. Germline CDR1 reads SGHKS; CDR2 reads YYEKEE (reference sequence). The CDR3 DNA reads as TGTGCCAGCAGCCTCGGGCCGTCCTATAGCAATCAGCCCCAGCATTTT. It is translated as CASSLGPSYSNQPQHF.

The chain employs TRBV20-1 and TRBJ2-7, with 8 bases lining up with TRBD1. Trimming removed 6 bases from V and 2 bases from J; junction bases left unmatched: 3. This CDR3 is 12 amino acids long. Germline V CDR1 and CDR2: DFQATT, SNEGSKA (reference sequence). This CDR3 reads CSATGGTYEQYF. The DNA of the CDR3 is TGCAGTGCCACAGGGGGAACCTACGAGCAGTACTTC.

This chain uses TRBV12-3 or TRBV12-4 with TRBJ1-2; the D gene is possibly TRBD1 (6 bases). CDR3 length: 18 amino acids. V lost 5 bases to trimming and J lost 2 bases, with 24 bases between them. Here the CDR3 DNA reads TGTGCCAGCAGTCAACCAGGCAAAACAGGGTTCGGCAACTATGGCTACACCTTC. Translated: CASSQPGKTGFGNYGYTF.

This clonotype occurred many times. This chain uses TRBV4-2 with TRBJ2-1; 11 positions match TRBD2. The length of the CDR3 is 16 residues. After removal of 8 bases from V and 5 bases from J, the junction contained 11 bases not matched to a gene. The V gene's germline CDR1 is LGHNA and CDR2 YNFKEQ. The CDR3 spells CASGSRLAGSHNEQFF. The CDR3 DNA reads as TGTGCCAGCGGTTCGAGACTAGCGGGATCACACAATGAGCAGTTCTTC.

This clonotype was seen repeatedly, ten times or more. V and J are TRBV10-3 and TRBJ1-5; tentatively, D is TRBD1 (5 bases). Trimming cost V 0 bases and J 7 bases, with 13 bases left between them. CDR1 and CDR2 from the germline V gene are ENHRY and SYGVKD. This CDR3 has 15 residues. DNA for the CDR3: TGTGCCATCAGTGAGTCGATAGGGGAGGGACAGCCCCAGCATTTT. It specifies CAISESIGEGQPQHF.

This clonotype has a count of ten or more. The V call is TRBV29-1, the J call TRBJ2-2; D is unclear. Trimming removed 3 bases from V and 5 bases from J, with 7 bases in between. Per the germline V gene, CDR1 is SQVTM and CDR2 is ANQGSEA. The CDR3 sequence is 12 residues long. CDR3 residues: CSVDVRTGELFF. The CDR3 nucleotides read TGCAGCGTTGACGTCCGTACCGGGGAGCTGTTTTTT.

This clonotype has at least ten counts. The chain is built from TRBV5-1 and TRBJ1-2; D remains unclear. The germline V gene has CDR1 SGHRS and CDR2 YFSETQ. The CDR3 consists of 14 residues. V lost 6 bases, J lost 8 bases, and 20 bases lay in between. The CDR3 is CASKRGRRSEGYTF. The CDR3 nucleotides read TGCGCCAGCAAGAGAGGCAGGCGTTCGGAAGGCTACACCTTC.

This clonotype was found many times. The chain combines TRBV20-1 with TRBJ2-1; 11 nucleotides agree with TRBD2. After removal of 6 bases from V and 4 bases from J, the junction contained 8 bases not matched to a gene. Germline CDR1 is DFQATT and CDR2 is SNEGSKA (reference sequence). The length of the CDR3 is 15 residues. In DNA form, the CDR3 reads TGCAGTGCAGAAATACTAGCGGGAGCTTACAATGAGCAGTTCTTC. Its translation: CSAEILAGAYNEQFF.

This clonotype was seen at least ten times. The chain couples TRBV29-1 to TRBJ2-2; D possibly uses TRBD1 or TRBD2 (5 bases each). V gave up 7 bases and J gave up 0 bases, with 15 bases separating them. The CDR3 has 15 amino acids. Germline V gene data show CDR1 as SQVTM and CDR2 as ANQGSEA. The CDR3 sequence: CSGGNGASNTGELFF. In DNA, the CDR3 is TGCAGCGGGGGTAACGGGGCCTCGAACACCGGGGAGCTGTTTTTT.

This clonotype was seen ten or more times. V gene TRBV12-3 or TRBV12-4 combines with J gene TRBJ1-4, with D unclear. V was shortened by 10 bases and J by 8 bases, with 11 bases between the two germline ends. The CDR3 extends over 11 amino acids. CDR3 amino acids: CATALGEKLFF. The DNA for the CDR3 is TGTGCCACCGCACTTGGAGAAAAACTGTTTTTT.